This T cell receptor beta chain originates from a study of graft-versus-host responses after intestinal transplantation. As for the study in general: Recipients obtained multivisceral, liver-intestinal, or isolated intestinal transplants.

The germline gives CDR1 SQVTM, CDR2 ANQGSEA. V was trimmed by 6 bases and J by 0 bases, leaving 9 bases between them. CDR3 size: 14 residues. Study observations and caveats: Detection of GvH clones occurred in recipient marrow, and some had their first appearance in ileum or blood.

For this clone: No antigen is known for it.

Profiling relied on immunoSEQ multiplex PCR, and the TCRdb table lists in-frame clones only, not all of them. The data contain 100,000 or so clones, 92% of them seen just once; the ten biggest clones take up 0.17%. The rearrangement joins TRBV29-1 to TRBJ2-6, with a possible D match to TRBD1 (6 bases). Sequenced here: unstimulated CD4+ T cells sorted from spleen or lymph node cells, sampled before intestinal transplant. The TCR sequence derives from a human donor who received an intestinal transplant. The CDR3 sequence is CSVQGSSGANVLTF. The CDR3 bases are TGCAGCGTACAGGGAAGCTCTGGGGCCAACGTCCTGACTTTC.